The rows below give T cell receptor beta chains drawn from one sample of a study of beta chain features in type 1 diabetes. Method: immunoSEQ multiplex PCR; TCRdb's copy keeps in-frame clones and lacks some. This repertoire shows around 500,000 clones, 10% to 12% found once; its top ten account for approximately 0.045%. The material sequenced was naive CD4+ T cells from blood. Receptors were obtained from a woman aged 18-30 years in good health. Each CDR3 is given with its conserved first and last residue. Fields, in order: D gene, V gene, J gene, CDR3 protein. A D gene is named only where the DNA matches it firmly.

d_gene: NA; v_gene: TRBV15; j_gene: TRBJ2-7; CDR3aa: CATSGAGTRGLYEQYF
d_gene: NA; v_gene: TRBV20-1; j_gene: TRBJ1-1; CDR3aa: CSARDRAFF
d_gene: NA; v_gene: TRBV29-1; j_gene: TRBJ2-1; CDR3aa: CSVDKRAWGSAFYNEQFF
d_gene: NA; v_gene: TRBV6-5; j_gene: TRBJ2-5; CDR3aa: CASSADTAQETQYF
d_gene: NA; v_gene: TRBV29-1; j_gene: TRBJ2-1; CDR3aa: CSVAERERARNEQFF
d_gene: NA; v_gene: TRBV29-1; j_gene: TRBJ2-7; CDR3aa: CSVHPGIGYEQYF
d_gene: TRBD1; v_gene: TRBV7-3; j_gene: TRBJ1-2; CDR3aa: CASSFGQGGYGYTF
d_gene: NA; v_gene: TRBV29-1; j_gene: TRBJ2-5; CDR3aa: CSATPAGETQYF
d_gene: NA; v_gene: TRBV7-9; j_gene: TRBJ2-7; CDR3aa: CASSSVGSSGPSYEQYF
d_gene: NA; v_gene: TRBV4-3; j_gene: TRBJ2-7; CDR3aa: CASSQVDSPTYEQYF
d_gene: NA; v_gene: TRBV7-9; j_gene: TRBJ2-3; CDR3aa: CASSLTPLGRTPDTQYF
d_gene: NA; v_gene: TRBV7-9; j_gene: TRBJ2-3; CDR3aa: CASSGDTQYF
d_gene: NA; v_gene: TRBV28; j_gene: TRBJ2-5; CDR3aa: CASSWADYRQETQYF
d_gene: NA; v_gene: TRBV12-5; j_gene: TRBJ2-1; CDR3aa: CASGLEWGDSRRNEQFF
d_gene: TRBD2; v_gene: TRBV2; j_gene: TRBJ2-3; CDR3aa: CASSPHGTKPLFADTQYF
d_gene: TRBD2; v_gene: TRBV10-3; j_gene: TRBJ2-5; CDR3aa: CAISGLAVQETQYF
d_gene: NA; v_gene: TRBV4-2; j_gene: TRBJ2-7; CDR3aa: CASSQAAYEQYF
d_gene: TRBD1; v_gene: TRBV29-1; j_gene: TRBJ2-7; CDR3aa: CSVGQGRSYEQYF
d_gene: NA; v_gene: TRBV5-8; j_gene: TRBJ2-3; CDR3aa: CASSLAAWNTDTQYF
d_gene: TRBD1; v_gene: TRBV7-9; j_gene: TRBJ2-7; CDR3aa: CASSPGQGAGEQYF
d_gene: NA; v_gene: TRBV7-9; j_gene: TRBJ2-7; CDR3aa: CASSRRGGTYEQYF
d_gene: NA; v_gene: TRBV29-1; j_gene: TRBJ2-3; CDR3aa: CSVDKGPGTDTQYF
d_gene: NA; v_gene: TRBV29-1; j_gene: TRBJ1-2; CDR3aa: CSVGDNARQGYTF
d_gene: NA; v_gene: TRBV5-4; j_gene: TRBJ2-3; CDR3aa: CASNFGADTQYF
d_gene: NA; v_gene: TRBV7-9; j_gene: TRBJ2-2; CDR3aa: CASSFDSPNTGELFF
d_gene: TRBD1; v_gene: TRBV11-3; j_gene: TRBJ1-4; CDR3aa: CASSRQGGFNEKLFF
d_gene: NA; v_gene: TRBV4-1; j_gene: TRBJ2-3; CDR3aa: CASSQDVGTQYF
d_gene: TRBD1; v_gene: TRBV25-1; j_gene: TRBJ2-2; CDR3aa: CASSEDFWTGGTGELFF
d_gene: NA; v_gene: TRBV10-3; j_gene: TRBJ1-3; CDR3aa: CAISTTGTGNTIYF
d_gene: NA; v_gene: TRBV19; j_gene: TRBJ2-4; CDR3aa: CASSFLIGRGEFQYF
d_gene: NA; v_gene: TRBV30; j_gene: TRBJ2-6; CDR3aa: CAWKVRDTSTGANVLTF
d_gene: TRBD1; v_gene: TRBV7-2; j_gene: TRBJ1-5; CDR3aa: CASSLEGARNQPQHF
d_gene: NA; v_gene: TRBV15; j_gene: TRBJ1-4; CDR3aa: CATSGAYSATNEKLFF
d_gene: NA; v_gene: TRBV2; j_gene: TRBJ2-1; CDR3aa: CASRKRDSYNEQFF
d_gene: NA; v_gene: TRBV7-9; j_gene: TRBJ1-2; CDR3aa: CASSSRAEFYGYTF
d_gene: NA; v_gene: TRBV28; j_gene: TRBJ2-5; CDR3aa: CASRLPERGSQYF
d_gene: TRBD1; v_gene: TRBV7-2; j_gene: TRBJ1-5; CDR3aa: CASSLTGGSQPQHF
d_gene: TRBD2; v_gene: TRBV9; j_gene: TRBJ2-5; CDR3aa: CASSVGTLAGAIQETQYF
d_gene: TRBD1; v_gene: TRBV7-9; j_gene: TRBJ2-5; CDR3aa: CASSLRAPGTGGGETQYF
d_gene: TRBD1; v_gene: TRBV7-2; j_gene: TRBJ2-1; CDR3aa: CASSLTWDRVQEQFF